These 23 T cell receptor beta chains originate from one sample sequenced in a study of molecular identifiers for immune sequencing clone quantification. TCRdb re-called the PCR reads with MiXCR, one entry per CDR3 protein. Among over 600,000 distinct CDR3 sequences, nearly 20% were seen once, and the ten largest hold approximately 0.9%. The sample was naive CD8+ T cells from blood, with Jurkat cell RNA spiked in. Stated subset: FACS-sorted CD8+CD4-CCR7+CD45RA+ naive T cells. The receptors originated from a human donor in good health. Some libraries in this study had Jurkat cell RNA spiked in.

This chain connects TRBV4-1 to TRBJ1-5; D not resolved. The V end lost 1 base, the J end lost 2 bases, and 9 bases lay between the germline ends. Germline CDR1 is MGHRA and CDR2 is YSYEKL. This CDR3 contains 15 residues. The CDR3 reads CASSQVDGGNQPQHF. CDR3 DNA: TGCGCCAGCAGCCAAGTGGACGGGGGCAATCAGCCCCAGCATTTT.

To note about this clonotype: One base away lies a much larger clone, so this may be a sequencing read error. The chain joins TRBV19 to TRBJ1-1; maybe TRBD1 (5 bases). CDR1 is LNHDA, CDR2 SQIVND, per germline (reference sequence). The CDR3 runs 17 residues. This CDR3 reads CAGSILPQGGMNTEAFF. Written as DNA, the CDR3 is TGTGCCGGTAGTATATTGCCCCAGGGAGGGATGAACACTGAAGCTTTCTTT.

The sample holds many counts of this clonotype. This sequence joins TRBV4-3 and TRBJ2-7, with a weak D call TRBD2 (6 bases). CDR1 is LGHNA and CDR2 is YSLEER in the germline V gene. V was clipped by 1 base and J by 10 bases, with 17 bases between them. This CDR3 has 14 residues. CDR3 protein: CASSQVVGGRFQYF. The CDR3 nucleotides read TGCGCCAGCAGCCAAGTCGTCGGGGGTCGGTTTCAGTACTTC.

This clonotype was seen ten or more times. The chain carries TRBV4-2 and TRBJ1-1; D is undetermined. This CDR3 has 15 residues. Germline V gene sequence: CDR1 LGHNA, CDR2 YNFKEQ. The V gene lost 0 bases and the J gene lost 0 bases, with 8 bases spanning the gap. CDR3 DNA: TGTGCCAGCAGCCAAGATTACGGGATGAACACTGAAGCTTTCTTT. Its protein product is CASSQDYGMNTEAFF.

The chain couples TRBV12-3 or TRBV12-4 to TRBJ1-2, with D unresolved. The CDR3 contains 12 residues. V was clipped by 7 bases and J by 3 bases, with 9 bases between them. The CDR3 spells CASTWTDYGYTF. The CDR3 coding sequence is TGTGCCAGCACTTGGACGGACTATGGCTACACCTTC.

The V and J genes are TRBV19 and TRBJ2-2, with TRBD1 matching over 9 bases. The CDR3 has 15 residues. Trimming took 1 base from V and 6 from J; bases not matched to a gene: 3. The germline gives CDR1 LNHDA, CDR2 SQIVND (reference sequence). CDR3 loop: CASSIGQGVAGELFF. CDR3 in DNA: TGTGCCAGTAGTATAGGACAGGGGGTCGCCGGGGAGCTGTTTTTT.

In regard to this clonotype: One base away lies a much larger clone, so this may be a sequencing read error. V usage is TRBV9 and J usage is TRBJ2-5; unclear D gene. The V gene's germline CDR1 is SGDLS and CDR2 YYNGEE. This CDR3 contains 14 residues. For the CDR3, the DNA is TGTGCCAGCAGCGTAGGGGAACTTCAAGGGACCCAGTACTTC. The encoded protein is CASSVGELQGTQYF. The full variable domain, in which reference TRBV9 and TRBJ2-5 provide the parts outside the CDR3, is DSGVTQTPKHLITATGQRVTLRCSPRSGDLSVYWYQQSLDQGLQFLIQYYNGEERAKGNILERFSAQQFPDLHSELNLSSLELGDSALYFCASSVGELQGTQYFGPGTRLLVL.

This clonotype was found once. The CDR3 ends on some other residue instead of the conserved phenylalanine or tryptophan, so this is likely a read error. The V call is TRBV19, the J call TRBJ2-3, with a tentative D call TRBD1 (6 bases). V lost 3 bases and J lost 1, with 8 bases in between. From germline, CDR1 is LNHDA and CDR2 SQIVND (reference sequence). This CDR3 has 14 amino acids. CDR3 in amino acids: CASSMGHGTDTQYS. The CDR3, as DNA: TGTGCCAGTAGTATGGGACACGGCACAGATACGCAGTATTCT.

Many counts were recorded for this clonotype. The CDR3 nucleotides are TGCGCCAGCAGTGAGGCCGGGACAGGCCTCAATCAGCCCCAGCATTTT. As protein: CASSEAGTGLNQPQHF. The rearrangement links TRBV10-2 to TRBJ1-5; TRBD1 matches at 8 bases. Germline V lookup: CDR1 WSHSY, CDR2 SAAADI. V gave up 2 bases and J gave up 3 bases; unmatched junction bases: 6. The CDR3 is made up of 16 amino acids.

This clonotype was picked up many times. The chain is built from TRBV19 and TRBJ2-3; D ambiguous. V dropped 5 bases and J dropped 0 bases, with 12 bases sitting between them. The germline CDR1 and CDR2 sequences are LNHDA and SQIVND (reference sequence). This CDR3 contains 15 residues. Written as DNA, the CDR3 is TGTGCCAGTAGTTACGGCGGAGCTAGCACAGATACGCAGTATTTT. It specifies CASSYGGASTDTQYF.

Concerning this clonotype itself: Just one base apart from a much larger clone, this may be a read error. Here the CDR3 omits its conserved ending phenylalanine or tryptophan, so a read error is the likely source. V usage is TRBV5-6 and J usage is TRBJ2-3, with TRBD2 matching 14 bases. CDR3 length equals 17 residues. The germline V gene has CDR1 SGHDT and CDR2 YYEEEE. J lost 2 bases, V lost 4 bases, and 6 bases had no gene match. This CDR3 reads CASSGGTSGGITDTQYL. DNA of the CDR3: TGTGCCAGCAGCGGGGGGACTAGCGGGGGTATCACAGATACGCAGTATCTT.

This clonotype has at least ten counts. Sequence at one end of the junction differs from germline and may be a read error. This chain connects TRBV20-1 to TRBJ2-1; TRBD2 agrees at 8 bases. Per the germline V gene, CDR1 is DFQATT and CDR2 is SNEGSKA (reference sequence). The CDR3 length is 14 residues. CDR3 protein: CSARGISGINEQFF. In DNA, the CDR3 is TGCAGTGCGAGAGGTATTAGCGGGATCAATGAGCAGTTCTTC.

This clonotype has a count of ten or more. V gene TRBV7-2 combines with J gene TRBJ2-1; D unresolved. This CDR3 is 11 amino acids long. Germline loops: CDR1 SGHTA, CDR2 FQGNSA. The V end lost 3 bases, the J end lost 7 bases, and 4 bases lay between the germline ends. In DNA form, the CDR3 reads TGTGCCAGCAGCTTTTCAAATGAGCAGTTCTTC. This translates into CASSFSNEQFF.

Comments on this clonotype: This may stem from a read error, because a much larger clone lies one nucleotide away. This chain connects TRBV20-1 to TRBJ1-6; 10 nucleotides align to TRBD1. J gave up 11 bases and V 1 base, and 11 bases lay outside the gene matches. Germline CDR1 is DFQATT and CDR2 is SNEGSKA (reference sequence). There are 16 residues in the CDR3. CDR3 sequence: CSARVFGQGENPPLHF. CDR3 DNA sequence: TGCAGTGCTAGAGTGTTTGGACAGGGGGAAAATCCACCCCTCCACTTT.

This clonotype appeared many times. The chain uses TRBV27 and TRBJ1-1; D unclear. There are 13 residues in the CDR3. Germline assignment: CDR1 MNHEY and CDR2 SMNVEV (reference sequence). V lost 2 bases and J 7 bases, leaving 11 bases between the germline ends. CDR3 sequence: CASSLGWKGEAFF. DNA of the CDR3: TGTGCCAGCAGTTTAGGTTGGAAAGGTGAAGCTTTCTTT.

This clonotype was seen repeatedly, ten times or more. This sequence joins TRBV7-9 and TRBJ2-6; no clear D gene. Trimming removed 5 bases from V and 0 bases from J, with 8 bases in between. Germline CDR1 is SEHNR and CDR2 is FQNEAQ (reference sequence). The CDR3 covers 15 residues. The CDR3 DNA follows: TGTGCCAGCAGCCCCCCGGACTCTGGGGCCAACGTCCTGACTTTC. This translates into CASSPPDSGANVLTF.

The V gene is TRBV11-3, the J gene TRBJ2-5, with D possibly matching TRBD2 (5 bases). The V gene lost 5 bases and the J gene lost 0 bases, with 10 bases spanning the gap. The CDR3 extends over 14 amino acids. Germline-derived CDR1 and CDR2 are SGHNT and YENEEA. The CDR3 region is CASSRGGYQETQYF. The CDR3 coding sequence is TGTGCCAGCAGCCGAGGAGGCTACCAAGAGACCCAGTACTTC.

Turning to this clonotype: Since a much larger clone is just one base distant, this may be a read error. The chain uses TRBV6-2 or TRBV6-3 and TRBJ2-7, with D possibly TRBD1 on 5 matching bases. The CDR3 is 14 amino acids. V lost 1 base, J lost 7 bases, and 14 bases lay in between. The germline gives CDR1 MNHEY, CDR2 SVGEGT. CDR3 in amino acids: CASSYFGKGWEQYF. Here the CDR3 DNA reads TGTGCCAGCAGTTACTTCGGAAAGGGGTGGGAGCAGTACTTC.

The chain is built from TRBV20-1 and TRBJ2-7, with 10 positions matching TRBD1. This CDR3 is 13 amino acids long. With 8 bases clipped from V and 2 bases from J, the junction kept 6 bases outside the gene matches. Per germline, CDR1 DFQATT and CDR2 SNEGSKA (reference sequence). The CDR3 bases are TGCAGTACTTCCGGGACAGGGGCCTACGAGCAGTACTTC. The encoded protein is CSTSGTGAYEQYF.

About this clonotype: At one of its ends the junction is not consistent with the germline gene, which may arise from a read error. V gene TRBV4-3 combines with J gene TRBJ1-3, with D maybe TRBD1 (6 bases). Germline V gene lookup returns CDR1 LGHNA and CDR2 YSLEER. This CDR3 contains 15 residues. The CDR3 spells CASSPDSLSGNTMYF. The DNA for the CDR3 is TGCGCCAGCAGCCCGGACAGTCTCTCTGGAAACACCATGTATTTT.

The chain joins TRBV30 to TRBJ1-5, with D unresolved. Germline CDR1 is GTSNPN and CDR2 is SVGIG (reference sequence). Between the trimmed V and J ends, which lost 5 bases and 7 bases, there was a span of 15 bases. The CDR3 sequence is 13 residues long. The CDR3 protein is CAWADGLLQPQHF. As DNA, the CDR3 is TGTGCCTGGGCGGACGGCCTTCTACAGCCCCAGCATTTT.

This clonotype was seen many times. This sequence joins TRBV7-9 and TRBJ2-3; no clear D gene. Looked up from germline, CDR1 is SEHNR and CDR2 is FQNEAQ (reference sequence). The CDR3 consists of 16 residues. The V end was cut by 5 bases, the J end by 2 bases, with 17 bases between. This chain's CDR3 is CASSPSSSQDTDTQYF. The CDR3 nucleotides read TGTGCCAGCAGCCCCTCAAGCAGCCAGGACACAGATACGCAGTATTTT.

V and J are TRBV21-1 and TRBJ2-3; TRBD2, the table's D call, was not compared with the DNA. TRBV21-1 is marked as a pseudogene. The CDR3 totals 18 residues. This chain's CDR3 is CASSKVLAGTRCGDTQYF. DNA of the CDR3: TGTGCCAGCAGCAAAGTACTAGCGGGAACACGTTGTGGAGATACGCAGTATTTT.